This entry concerns a single T cell receptor (beta chain). The antigen remains unidentified. Primers included in the PCR were 60 Vbeta and 13 Jbeta primers. Produced via immunoSEQ multiplex PCR; TCRdb's table is partial and in-frame only. The sample lists about 120,000 clones, about 80% occurring once. This sample was taken from a study of cytomegalovirus exposure and HLA in healthy donors. Findings and caveats of the study: Most subjects had HLA-A and HLA-B alleles reportedly predicted accurately by TCR beta sequences. More clonal expansion characterized HLA-associated TCR beta chains than equally common others in a later analysis. Under in vitro conditions, a few CMV-associated chains were confirmed as specific for CMV antigens. It was reported that the classifier diagnosed cytomegalovirus status with high specificity and sensitivity in both the original and validation cohorts.

CDR1 and CDR2 (germline): SGHNT, YYREEE (reference sequence). V dropped 0 bases and J dropped 7; count of bases not matched to a gene: 7. The CDR3 sequence is 15 residues long. The specimen was PBMCs. V gene TRBV5-4 combines with J gene TRBJ2-1; 7 bases are a match to TRBD2. This clonotype was obtained from a woman aged 40 to 50 in good health and CMV-seropositive. The CDR3 DNA follows: TGTGCCAGCAGCTTGGTTGGCGGGGGAGGGAATGAGCAGTTCTTC. Its protein is CASSLVGGGGNEQFF.